What follows is one TCR beta chain and its context. The data belong to a study of blood T cell repertoires in COVID-19. In the study overall: Sources were T cells, B-cell-depleted T cells, or PBMCs; the material itself was cDNA or gDNA.

Source study methods: Reference gene primers were amplified, and this amplification served to estimate nucleated cell counts. Here immunoSEQ multiplex PCR was the method, and the copy in TCRdb shows in-frame clones only, minus some. That table supplies the V and J calls and clone size; D and trimming were determined from the DNA. The top ten clones hold more than 14% of a sample with under 200,000 clones, roughly 84% of them seen once. V was shortened by 3 bases and J by 6 bases, with 11 bases between the two germline ends. This CDR3 is built from 14 residues. From germline, CDR1 is KGHDR and CDR2 SFDVKD.

The receptor was derived from a woman aged 70-85 years with COVID-19, enrolled during active disease. The chain employs TRBV24-1 and TRBJ1-5; D is uncertain. Sequences were obtained from peripheral blood. In DNA, the CDR3 is TGTGCCACCAGTGATAGCGGTGGTGGTCAGCCCCAGCATTTT. This translates into CATSDSGGGQPQHF.